This T cell receptor (beta chain) is drawn from a study of patients and donors after allogeneic stem cell transplantation. From germline, CDR1 is SGDLS and CDR2 YYNGEE. The CDR3 contains 15 residues. The junction had 4 bases not matched to a gene; V was cut back by 3 bases and J by 3 bases. TCRdb reanalysed the RT-PCR reads using MiXCR and keeps one entry per CDR3 protein. The table shows tens of thousands of distinct CDR3 sequences, with about 30% occurring only once. Sequencing was done on a sample of blood, either unsorted or a sorted T cell fraction (not recorded which). The V and J genes are TRBV9 and TRBJ2-2, with 8 bases aligning to TRBD1. The sequence was collected from a human donor who was either an allogeneic HSCT recipient or a stem cell or donor lymphocyte infusion donor (not recorded which). It is not recorded whose cells these are; they may come from a transplant donor. The CDR3 DNA follows: TGTGCCAGCAGCGCCAGGGGGCGCGACACCGGGGAGCTGTTTTTT. It yields the protein CASSARGRDTGELFF.